Listed below are T cell receptor beta chains from one sample, sequenced in a study of blood T cell repertoires in COVID-19. TCRdb's table, derived via immunoSEQ multiplex PCR, lists solely in-frame clones and lacks some. The table shows about 320,000 clones, with about nine tenths occurring only once. The sample was PBMCs or T cells enriched from blood (not recorded which). Every receptor here comes from a man in his sixties who had recovered from COVID-19. The CDR3 runs from the conserved cysteine through the conserved F or W. The D gene is left open where the match is weak.

j_gene: TRBJ2-7
d_gene: NA
v_gene: TRBV11-3
CDR3aa: CASSLKSGYEQYF

j_gene: TRBJ2-7
d_gene: TRBD1
v_gene: TRBV19
CDR3aa: CASSIVGTGDREQYF

j_gene: TRBJ2-2
d_gene: NA
v_gene: TRBV2
CDR3aa: CASSEAYSRGELFF

j_gene: TRBJ1-2
d_gene: TRBD1
v_gene: TRBV6-2/TRBV6-3
CDR3aa: CASSYGGGGGYGYTF

j_gene: TRBJ1-1
d_gene: TRBD1
v_gene: TRBV7-2
CDR3aa: CASSADRATEAFF

j_gene: TRBJ2-3
d_gene: TRBD2
v_gene: TRBV24-1
CDR3aa: CATSDSGLAGVYTQYF

j_gene: TRBJ2-5
d_gene: TRBD1
v_gene: TRBV18
CDR3aa: CASSLGQGRETQYF

j_gene: TRBJ1-4
d_gene: TRBD1
v_gene: TRBV4-3
CDR3aa: CASSRGDRDFEKLFF

j_gene: TRBJ2-5
d_gene: NA
v_gene: TRBV15
CDR3aa: CATSRVRGALGETQYF

j_gene: TRBJ1-2
d_gene: TRBD1
v_gene: TRBV7-3
CDR3aa: CASRMTGNYGYTF

j_gene: TRBJ2-1
d_gene: TRBD2
v_gene: TRBV7-3
CDR3aa: CASSPLAGSYNEQFF

j_gene: TRBJ2-1
d_gene: NA
v_gene: TRBV21-1
CDR3aa: CASSGVRRTRTIEQFF

j_gene: TRBJ2-7
d_gene: NA
v_gene: TRBV12-2
CDR3aa: CASRLGVRGLYEQYF

j_gene: TRBJ2-3
d_gene: TRBD1
v_gene: TRBV5-1
CDR3aa: CASSNQQGADTQYF

j_gene: TRBJ2-2
d_gene: NA
v_gene: TRBV25-1
CDR3aa: CASSFRGGGQNTGELFF

j_gene: TRBJ1-4
d_gene: NA
v_gene: TRBV5-3
CDR3aa: CARRQGHEKLFF

j_gene: TRBJ2-7
d_gene: TRBD2
v_gene: TRBV28
CDR3aa: CASRAALAGYYEQYF

j_gene: TRBJ2-3
d_gene: TRBD2
v_gene: TRBV7-2
CDR3aa: CASSSYGKGLVTDTQYF

j_gene: TRBJ1-5
d_gene: NA
v_gene: TRBV7-9
CDR3aa: CASSLANNGPQHF

j_gene: TRBJ2-1
d_gene: TRBD2
v_gene: TRBV30
CDR3aa: CAWSVLGTSGSYNEQFF

j_gene: TRBJ2-7
d_gene: TRBD2
v_gene: TRBV19
CDR3aa: CASNPLTGRLAGRYEQYF

j_gene: TRBJ2-3
d_gene: TRBD1
v_gene: TRBV5-1
CDR3aa: CASSLVHSDRGTDTQYF

j_gene: TRBJ1-2
d_gene: NA
v_gene: TRBV15
CDR3aa: CATSRERGLDNYGYTF

j_gene: TRBJ1-1
d_gene: NA
v_gene: TRBV7-9
CDR3aa: CASSLWNTEAFF

j_gene: TRBJ2-7
d_gene: TRBD1
v_gene: TRBV5-1
CDR3aa: CASSLTSGGRDEQYF

j_gene: TRBJ1-6
d_gene: NA
v_gene: TRBV27
CDR3aa: CASSLRQTWWGRAHSPLHF